This passage covers 30 T cell receptor beta chains from one sample sequenced in a study of technical replicates of blood from several donors. Using immunoSEQ multiplex PCR, the repertoire was profiled, and TCRdb retains in-frame clones only, with some absent. Of about 75,000 clones listed, about nine tenths are singletons. The sample consisted of T cells isolated from PBMCs. These receptors came from a human donor in good health. Some clones in this sample may be carry-over from other donors' samples.

This clone was counted once. This chain links TRBV18 with TRBJ1-2; no definite D call. Germline V CDR1 and CDR2: KGHSH, LQKENI. This CDR3 spans 14 amino acids. The V and J ends lost 3 bases and 5 bases respectively, with 13 bases between them. CDR3: CASSPVLADYGYTF. CDR3 DNA: TGTGCCAGCTCACCTGTTTTGGCGGATTATGGCTACACCTTC.

The chain carries TRBV15 and TRBJ2-7; TRBD2 matches 7 bases. The CDR3 runs 17 residues. The V and J ends lost 2 bases and 2 bases, in that order; junction bases with no gene match: 12. Germline lookup yields CDR1 LNHNV and CDR2 YYDKDF (reference sequence). In DNA form, the CDR3 reads TGTGCCACCAGCAGATCAAACTTCGGACTAGTGCCCTACGAGCAGTACTTC. Protein product: CATSRSNFGLVPYEQYF.

The chain carries TRBV5-1 and TRBJ1-5; D possibly corresponds to TRBD1 (5 bases). Germline CDR1 and CDR2: SGHRS and YFSETQ. Deletions cut 4 bases from V and 2 bases from J, with 16 bases between. The CDR3 is made up of 16 amino acids. The CDR3: CASSPGGGSGNQPQHF. The DNA of the CDR3 is TGCGCCAGCAGCCCCGGCGGGGGTTCGGGCAATCAGCCCCAGCATTTT. Supplemented by reference TRBV5-1 and TRBJ1-5, the full variable domain reads KAGVTQTPRYLIKTRGQQVTLSCSPISGHRSVSWYQQTPGQGLQFLFEYFSETQRNKGNFPGRFSGRQFSNSRSEMNVSTLELGDSALYLCASSPGGGSGNQPQHFGDGTRLSIL.

The table lists this clone with a count of one. The chain uses TRBV27 and TRBJ2-2; 11 bases are a match to TRBD1. There are 15 residues in the CDR3. From germline, CDR1 is MNHEY and CDR2 SMNVEV (reference sequence). V was clipped by 6 bases and J by 4 bases; unmatched bases: 4. The CDR3 region has the DNA TGTGCCAGCAGCCCCGGGACAGGGGGCACCGGGGAGCTGTTTTTT. This gives the protein CASSPGTGGTGELFF.

The V call is TRBV9, the J call TRBJ2-7; 7 bases match TRBD1. The V gene's germline CDR1 is SGDLS and CDR2 YYNGEE. V lost 0 bases to trimming and J lost 2 bases; unmatched junction nucleotides: 2. This CDR3 contains 14 residues. CDR3 protein: CASSVEGGTYEQYF. CDR3 in DNA: TGTGCCAGCAGCGTAGAAGGGGGCACCTACGAGCAGTACTTC.

The V gene is TRBV2, the J gene TRBJ1-6, with 10 bases that match TRBD1. The CDR3 totals 15 residues. Germline trimming cut 2 bases from V and 10 bases from J; bases unmatched to any gene: 5. The germline gives CDR1 SNHLY, CDR2 FYNNEI. CDR3 sequence (DNA): TGTGCCAGCAGTGAAAGGGACAGGGGTAAATCACCCCTCCACTTT. Translation gives CASSERDRGKSPLHF.

The rearrangement uses TRBV11-2 and TRBJ2-1; D not resolved. Between the trimmed V and J ends, which lost 1 base and 2 bases, there was a span of 15 bases. CDR3 length: 17 residues. CDR1 is SGHAT, CDR2 FQNNGV, per germline. In DNA, the CDR3 is TGTGCCAGCAGCTTAGCGTTCCAAACTAATACCTACAATGAGCAGTTCTTC. It translates to CASSLAFQTNTYNEQFF.

The rearrangement links TRBV7-9 to TRBJ1-2; weak D call: TRBD1 (6 bases). The CDR3 sequence is 14 residues long. CDR1 and CDR2 from the germline V gene are SEHNR and FQNEAQ (reference sequence). Trimming pared 2 bases from V and 2 bases from J, leaving 9 bases between. The CDR3 protein is CASSLRDRNYGYTF. The CDR3 nucleotides read TGTGCCAGCAGCTTACGTGACAGGAACTATGGCTACACCTTC.

The J gene is TRBJ2-5, the V gene TRBV30; D is unclear. Trimming pared 8 bases from V and 0 bases from J, leaving 16 bases between. This CDR3 spans 14 amino acids. Germline-derived CDR1 and CDR2 are GTSNPN and SVGIG (reference sequence). DNA of the CDR3: TGTGCCCTTCGGAGAGACGGAGACCAAGAGACCCAGTACTTC. Translating gives CALRRDGDQETQYF.

Details on this clone: One end of the junction varies from germline; a read error may be responsible. The chain joins TRBV25-1 to TRBJ2-1; tentatively, D is TRBD2 (6 bases). The germline CDR1 and CDR2 sequences are MGHDK and SYGVNS. The CDR3 is 11 amino acids. The CDR3 sequence: CAGSLGDSAFF. The CDR3 nucleotides are TGTGCCGGCAGCCTGGGGGACTCCGCGTTCTTC.

The chain links TRBV10-2 to TRBJ2-3; 8 bases align to TRBD2. Germline V gene data show CDR1 as WSHSY and CDR2 as SAAADI. V lost 10 bases to trimming and J lost 2 bases; unmatched junction nucleotides: 14. The CDR3 contains 16 residues. CDR3 sequence (DNA): TGCGCCACCAGGGAGCGAACTAGCGGCTACACAGATACGCAGTATTTT. This translates into CATRERTSGYTDTQYF.

The chain recombines TRBV11-2 with TRBJ2-2; 10 nucleotides agree with TRBD1. This CDR3 region has 16 residues. Germline CDR1 reads SGHAT; CDR2 reads FQNNGV. The V gene end was trimmed by 5 bases and the J gene end by 7 bases; junction bases not matched to a gene: 10. The CDR3 reads CASSRDRGRGSGELFF. For the CDR3, the DNA is TGTGCCAGCAGCAGAGACAGGGGGCGGGGAAGCGGGGAGCTGTTTTTT.

V gene TRBV28 combines with J gene TRBJ1-1; maybe TRBD1 (5 bases). The V and J ends lost 5 bases and 5 bases respectively, with 15 bases between them. Per germline, CDR1 MDHEN and CDR2 SYDVKM. This CDR3 is built from 14 residues. CDR3 nucleotide sequence: TGTGCCAGCAGTGCCGAAAACCCAGGGACTGAAGCTTTCTTT. This gives the protein CASSAENPGTEAFF.

CDR3 sequence: CASGLLPTGAGETQYF. The CDR3 DNA is TGTGCTAGTGGTTTGCTTCCGACAGGCGCCGGGGAGACCCAGTACTTC. This sequence joins TRBV12-5 and TRBJ2-5; TRBD1 might be the D (6 bases). Trimming took 2 bases from V and 5 from J, leaving 18 bases between them. From germline, CDR1 is LGHNT and CDR2 FRNRAP. This CDR3 has 16 amino acids.

The rearrangement links TRBV7-2 to TRBJ2-3; 7 bases line up with TRBD2. V lost 4 bases to trimming and J lost 9 bases; unmatched junction nucleotides: 7. The CDR3 totals 13 residues. Germline V gene lookup returns CDR1 SGHTA and CDR2 FQGNSA. CDR3: CASSSGLEGTQYF. DNA of the CDR3: TGTGCCAGCAGCTCCGGACTAGAGGGGACGCAGTATTTT.

This clone has only one observation. The genes are TRBV5-8 and TRBJ1-1; 7 bases match TRBD1. V shed 1 base, J shed 5 bases, and the junction held 5 bases outside the gene matches. CDR1 and CDR2 (germline): SGHTS, YDEGEE. This CDR3 comprises 14 residues. The CDR3 DNA reads TGTGCCAGCAGCTTGAGAGGGGGCAAGACTGAAGCTTTCTTT. Translated, it gives CASSLRGGKTEAFF. Using reference TRBV5-8 and TRBJ1-1 for the parts outside the CDR3, the full variable domain is EAGVTQSPTHLIKTRGQQATLRCSPISGHTSVYWYQQALGLGLQFLLWYDEGEERNRGNFPPRFSGRQFPNYSSELNVNALELEDSALYLCASSLRGGKTEAFFGQGTRLTVV.

This clone was seen once. The chain uses TRBV4-1 and TRBJ1-2; 7 nucleotides align to TRBD1. This CDR3 contains 15 residues. J was trimmed by 0 bases and V by 0 bases; bases with no gene match: 1. Germline values: CDR1 MGHRA, CDR2 YSYEKL. CDR3 amino acids: CASSQEDRTNYGYTF. The CDR3 coding sequence is TGCGCCAGCAGCCAAGAGGACAGGACTAACTATGGCTACACCTTC.

CDR3 bases: TGTGCCAGCAGCCAATGGACGGGGGGCACTGAAGCTTTCTTT. Encoded protein: CASSQWTGGTEAFF. The chain has TRBV13 and TRBJ1-1, with D maybe TRBD1 (5 bases). The CDR3 sequence is 14 residues long. V was shortened by 5 bases and J by 4 bases, with 14 bases between the two germline ends. CDR1 is PRHDT and CDR2 is FYEKMQ in the germline V gene (reference sequence).

As for this clone: Sequence at one end of the junction differs from germline and may be a read error. This rearrangement joins TRBV2 to TRBJ2-7; D is perhaps TRBD1 (5 bases). The CDR3 runs 14 residues. Germline lookup yields CDR1 SNHLY and CDR2 FYNNEI. The CDR3 DNA sequence: TGTGCCAGCAGTGAACTGTGGGGCTCCGACGAGCAGTACTTC. Residues: CASSELWGSDEQYF.

Points on this clone: At one end, the junction sequence differs from germline, possibly due to a read error. The chain carries TRBV7-9 and TRBJ2-3; 8 bases are shared with TRBD1. The CDR3 has 11 amino acids. Germline values: CDR1 SEHNR, CDR2 FQNEAQ (reference sequence). The DNA for the CDR3 is TGTGCCAGCAGCTACCGGGACAGGTCCCTTTTT. Its translation is CASSYRDRSLF.

This clone was seen once. The chain links TRBV29-1 to TRBJ1-2; the D is unclear. The V gene lost 4 bases and the J gene lost 7 bases, with 4 bases spanning the gap. The length of the CDR3 is 9 residues. CDR1 is SQVTM, CDR2 ANQGSEA, per germline. CDR3 sequence (DNA): TGCAGCGTTGCGGGTGGCTACACCTTC. Encoded protein: CSVAGGYTF.

The chain recombines TRBV2 with TRBJ2-5, with 9 bases identical to TRBD1. Germline V lookup: CDR1 SNHLY, CDR2 FYNNEI. This CDR3 is 16 amino acids long. V was clipped by 4 bases and J by 5 bases; unmatched bases: 11. Here the CDR3 DNA reads TGTGCCAGCAGTGCTACCAGACAGGGGGTCGGTGAGACCCAGTACTTC. It translates to CASSATRQGVGETQYF.

This sequence joins TRBV5-1 and TRBJ2-1; D is uncertain. Trimming cost V 5 bases and J 6 bases, with 6 bases left between them. CDR3 length: 11 residues. Per the germline V gene, CDR1 is SGHRS and CDR2 is YFSETQ. CDR3 coding DNA: TGCGCCAGCAGTTTAATCAATGAGCAGTTCTTC. Its translation: CASSLINEQFF.

CDR3 coding DNA: TGTGCCAGCAGCCGGGGTCGGAGCACAGATACGCAGTATTTT. Its translation is CASSRGRSTDTQYF. The chain employs TRBV13 and TRBJ2-3, with a tentative D call TRBD2 (5 bases). V lost 5 bases and J lost 0, with 9 bases in between. CDR3 length: 14 residues. Germline loops: CDR1 PRHDT, CDR2 FYEKMQ (reference sequence). Together with reference TRBV13 and TRBJ2-3, the CDR3 gives the full variable domain: AAGVIQSPRHLIKEKRETATLKCYPIPRHDTVYWYQQGPGQDPQFLISFYEKMQSDKGSIPDRFSAQQFSDYHSELNMSSLELGDSALYFCASSRGRSTDTQYFGPGTRLTVL.

The rearrangement joins TRBV27 to TRBJ2-1; 11 bases are a match to TRBD2. Trimming took 2 bases from V and 4 from J; bases not matched to a gene: 7. The germline V gene has CDR1 MNHEY and CDR2 SMNVEV (reference sequence). The CDR3 extends over 17 amino acids. The CDR3 sequence: CASSLRVLAGVYNEQFF. The CDR3 bases are TGTGCCAGCAGTTTAAGGGTACTAGCGGGGGTATACAATGAGCAGTTCTTC.

The chain employs TRBV2 and TRBJ2-1; 8 nucleotides line up with TRBD1. V lost 6 bases and J lost 9; bases outside the gene matches: 4. Germline V lookup: CDR1 SNHLY, CDR2 FYNNEI. The CDR3 covers 12 residues. The CDR3: CASSDRGGEQFF. The CDR3 DNA sequence: TGTGCCAGCAGCGACAGGGGCGGTGAGCAGTTCTTC.

This chain joins TRBV19 and TRBJ1-2; TRBD1 is a possible D gene (5 bases). The length of the CDR3 is 15 residues. Trimming shortened V by 6 bases and J by 5 bases, and 19 bases separated the two germline ends. Germline CDR1 reads LNHDA; CDR2 reads SQIVND (reference sequence). CDR3 sequence: CASRIDSSTQYGYTF. The DNA for the CDR3 is TGTGCCAGTAGGATCGACAGTTCAACCCAATATGGCTACACCTTC.

This clone has only a few counts. This chain uses TRBV27 with TRBJ1-1; tentatively, D is TRBD1 (6 bases). The CDR3 runs 14 residues. CDR1 and CDR2 (germline): MNHEY, SMNVEV (reference sequence). V was trimmed by 5 bases and J by 1 base, leaving 11 bases between them. CDR3 DNA: TGTGCCAGCAGTACACAGGGACAGAACACTGAAGCTTTCTTT. Its translation: CASSTQGQNTEAFF.

This chain links TRBV5-6 with TRBJ2-7; TRBD2 aligns across 7 bases. CDR1 and CDR2 (germline): SGHDT, YYEEEE. With 2 bases clipped from V and 3 bases from J, the junction kept 11 bases outside the gene matches. CDR3 length: 16 residues. CDR3 nucleotide sequence: TGTGCCAGCAGCTTCCAAATAAGCGGGATACTCTACGAGCAGTACTTC. This translates into CASSFQISGILYEQYF.

This clone was detected a few times. This chain joins TRBV30 and TRBJ1-2, with no clear D. Germline CDR1 GTSNPN, CDR2 SVGIG (reference sequence). Trimming shortened V by 2 bases and J by 5 bases, and 12 bases separated the two germline ends. The CDR3 covers 13 residues. The CDR3 sequence is CAWSFSKSYGYTF. In DNA, the CDR3 is TGTGCCTGGAGTTTTTCGAAGAGTTATGGCTACACCTTC.